This TCR beta chain came from a study of cytomegalovirus exposure and HLA in healthy donors. Study-level points and caveats: Cytomegalovirus association was assigned to some 160 TCR beta chains. There were a few CMV-associated chains whose specificity for CMV antigens was confirmed in vitro.

This CDR3 contains 17 residues. Germline V gene data show CDR1 as MGHRA and CDR2 as YSYEKL. V was cut by 3 bases and J by 2 bases, with 18 bases left in between. TCRdb keeps only in-frame clones here, not all; method: immunoSEQ multiplex PCR. Among some 59,000 clones, about 91% were seen once, and the ten largest hold around 16%. Note on this clone: Its antigen is not known.

The genes are TRBV4-1 and TRBJ2-3; weak D call: TRBD1 (5 bases). Sequenced sample: PBMCs. The receptor was isolated from a woman aged 18 to 35 in good health and CMV-seronegative. For the CDR3, the DNA is TGCGCCAGCAGCCAGCTTTATTGGGGCCCCATCACAGATACGCAGTATTTT. Its translation: CASSQLYWGPITDTQYF.